Shown below are 6 T cell receptor beta chains from a single sample sequenced in a study of T cells in Graves' hyperthyroidism and ophthalmopathy. The CDR3 regions of TCR beta were amplified from RNA transcripts. HTBI primers were the set used in a first-round RT-PCR of the TCR CDR3. A single record per CDR3 protein comes from TCRdb applying MiXCR to the multiplex PCR reads. The repertoire includes approximately 430,000 distinct CDR3 sequences, 15% to 19% of them detected once, and 7.7% sits in the top ten. Material for sequencing was blood. Receptors were obtained from a woman younger than 30 with Graves' hyperthyroidism.

At least ten counts were recorded for this clonotype. The genes are TRBV2 and TRBJ2-1, with 7 bases that match TRBD2. The ends lost 7 bases at V and 5 bases at J; junction bases unmatched: 8. CDR3 size: 14 residues. Germline CDR1 is SNHLY and CDR2 is FYNNEI. CDR3 coding DNA: TGTGCCAGCACCGAGCGGGGTTTGAACAATGAGCAGTTCTTC. Amino acids: CASTERGLNNEQFF.

The chain couples TRBV11-2 to TRBJ2-5, with D maybe TRBD1 (6 bases). The CDR3 contains 16 residues. The V end lost 5 bases, the J end lost 3 bases, and 19 bases lay between the germline ends. CDR1 and CDR2 from the germline V gene are SGHAT and FQNNGV. The CDR3 DNA is TGTGCCAGCAGCACCTCAGGGGCGCGAAGAAAAGAGACCCAGTACTTC. Translated: CASSTSGARRKETQYF. The full variable domain, in which reference TRBV11-2 and TRBJ2-5 provide the parts outside the CDR3, is EAGVAQSPRYKIIEKRQSVAFWCNPISGHATLYWYQQILGQGPKLLIQFQNNGVVDDSQLPKDRFSAERLKGVDSTLKIQPAKLEDSAVYLCASSTSGARRKETQYFGPGTRLLVL.

This clonotype was found many times. The chain is built from TRBV30 and TRBJ1-2; D not certain. Deletions cut 2 bases from V and 1 base from J, with 5 bases between. CDR3 length equals 12 residues. Germline values: CDR1 GTSNPN, CDR2 SVGIG (reference sequence). CDR3 coding DNA: TGTGCCTGGAGTCCGGGTAACTATGGCTACACCTTC. Residues: CAWSPGNYGYTF.

This clonotype showed up many times. CDR3 in amino acids: CAISDKTGEQFF. The DNA of the CDR3 is TGTGCCATCAGCGACAAGACGGGAGAGCAGTTCTTC. V is TRBV10-3 and J is TRBJ2-1; D is perhaps TRBD2 (5 bases). The CDR3 sequence is 12 residues long. Trimming took off 6 bases at V and 10 bases at J, with 13 bases between the two ends. Germline V CDR1 and CDR2: ENHRY, SYGVKD.

In this sample, this clonotype turned up many times. The V and J genes are TRBV11-2 and TRBJ1-1; D gene unclear. Germline CDR1 is SGHAT and CDR2 is FQNNGV. Trimming removed 3 bases at V and 6 bases at J, with 8 bases between. The CDR3 is 12 residues long. The CDR3 region is CASSLGVPEAFF. For the CDR3, the DNA is TGTGCCAGCAGCTTGGGAGTCCCTGAAGCTTTCTTT.

In the case of this clonotype: The final CDR3 position lacks the conserved phenylalanine or tryptophan, pointing to a likely read error. The chain uses TRBV11-2 and TRBJ2-7; 8 nucleotides agree with TRBD2. The length of the CDR3 is 15 residues. Germline assignment: CDR1 SGHAT and CDR2 FQNNGV. V was pared by 3 bases and J by 6 bases, with 10 bases of the junction left unmatched. The CDR3 here is CASSFVGTRGTEQYL. The DNA for the CDR3 is TGTGCCAGCAGCTTCGTCGGGACTAGAGGGACCGAGCAGTACCTC.